Listed below are T cell receptor beta chains from one sample, sequenced in a study of metastatic and nonmetastatic thyroid tumors. TCRdb redid the clone calls on the PCR reads using MiXCR. The sample comprises about 21,000 clones, about 30% of which are singletons, and 15% to 25% rests with the top ten. Sequencing was performed on blood. The receptors derive from a female donor with papillary thyroid cancer or a benign thyroid nodule (not recorded which). Some clones in this sample may be carry-over from other donors' samples. The CDR3 runs from the conserved cysteine through the conserved F or W. The D gene is left open where the match is weak. Rows may omit the clone size; those that give it use once, few, many or a size class.

>TRBJ2-1|TRBV10-2|many|TRBD2
CASSITGGPLEEQFF
TGCGCCAGCAGCATCACGGGAGGCCCCCTCGAGGAGCAGTTCTTC
>TRBJ2-1|TRBV3-1|many|TRBD2
CASSRQSGTSGNEQFF
TGTGCCAGCAGTCGACAGTCCGGGACTAGTGGAAATGAGCAGTTCTTC
>TRBJ2-1|TRBV15|many|.
CATSRVQRSSYNEQFF
TGTGCCACCAGCAGAGTACAGCGTAGCTCCTACAATGAGCAGTTCTTC
>TRBJ2-1|TRBV5-6|many|.
CASSLTKEQFF
TGTGCCAGCAGCTTGACGAAGGAGCAGTTCTTC
>TRBJ1-5|TRBV19|.|.
CAISTVSGQIYTDTQHF
TGTGCCATTAGTACGGTCTCTGGGCAGATCTACACAGATACGCAGCATTTT
>TRBJ1-5|TRBV6-2/TRBV6-3|few|.
CASKLQGLRFDQPQHF
TGTGCCAGCAAGTTACAGGGCCTTCGGTTCGATCAGCCCCAGCATTTT
>TRBJ1-5|TRBV29-1|many|TRBD1
CSVATTGQGGNQPQHF
TGCAGCGTCGCCACCACGGGACAGGGGGGCAATCAGCCCCAGCATTTT
>TRBJ2-3|TRBV5-1|many|TRBD2
CASSSLGLADDDTQYF
TGCGCCAGCAGCTCGCTGGGACTAGCGGACGACGATACGCAGTATTTT
>TRBJ2-7|TRBV7-8|medium-sized|.
CASSLGTLSAEEQYF
TGTGCCAGCAGCTTGGGGACCCTCTCAGCGGAGGAGCAGTACTTC
>TRBJ2-1|TRBV20-1|medium-sized|.
CSAIPPIYSYNEQFF
TGCAGTGCTATCCCCCCGATATACTCCTACAATGAGCAGTTCTTC
>TRBJ1-5|TRBV6-9|.|.
CASSYRRSTGYSNQPQHF
TGTGCCAGCAGTTATAGAAGGTCGACAGGTTATAGCAATCAGCCCCAGCATTTT
>TRBJ2-2|TRBV24-1|many|TRBD1
CATSVGTGSNTGELFF
TGTGCCACCAGTGTTGGGACAGGATCCAACACCGGGGAGCTGTTTTTT
>TRBJ1-1|TRBV6-2/TRBV6-3|many|.
CASSSQENTEAFF
TGTGCCAGCAGTTCACAGGAGAACACTGAAGCTTTCTTT
>TRBJ1-1|TRBV2|few|.
CASTTVKNTEAFF
TGTGCCAGCACGACAGTAAAGAACACTGAAGCTTTCTTT
>TRBJ1-2|TRBV6-1|.|TRBD1
CASSTPRGSYGYTF
TGTGCCAGCAGCACCCCCAGGGGGTCCTATGGCTACACCTTC
>TRBJ2-1|TRBV12-3/TRBV12-4|.|.
CASTVFNEQFF
TGTGCCAGCACGGTCTTCAATGAGCAGTTCTTC
>TRBJ1-2|TRBV7-2|.|.
CATSREGNYGYTF
TGTGCCACTTCAAGGGAGGGAAACTATGGCTACACCTTC
>TRBJ2-1|TRBV7-2|.|.
CASSRQIDEQFF
TGTGCCAGCAGCCGCCAAATAGACGAGCAGTTCTTC
>TRBJ1-5|TRBV20-1|.|TRBD1
CSASRLGQSNQPQHF
TGCAGTGCTAGTCGGTTGGGACAGAGCAATCAGCCCCAGCATTTT
>TRBJ2-4|TRBV27|few|TRBD1
CASSPRTGGFENIQYF
TGTGCCAGCAGTCCCCGGACAGGGGGCTTTGAAAACATTCAGTACTTC
>TRBJ1-5|TRBV7-8|.|.
CSSSLLAVDGYQPQHF
TGTTCCAGCAGCTTGTTGGCCGTGGATGGCTATCAGCCCCAGCATTTT
>TRBJ1-2|TRBV6-5|.|.
CASSSNRRGYTF
TGTGCCAGCAGTTCCAACAGGAGAGGGTACACCTTC
>TRBJ1-5|TRBV2|many|TRBD1
CASTVADRANQPQHF
TGTGCCAGTACCGTGGCGGACAGGGCAAATCAGCCCCAGCATTTT
>TRBJ2-2|TRBV10-3|many|TRBD2
CATLAGPNTGELFF
TGTGCCACCTTAGCGGGCCCGAACACCGGGGAGCTGTTTTTT
>TRBJ1-6|TRBV9|many|TRBD1
CASSEAPGQGFNSPLHF
TGTGCCAGCAGCGAGGCCCCGGGACAGGGTTTTAATTCACCCCTCCACTTT
>TRBJ2-2|TRBV7-9|medium-sized|.
CASSPAGSGNTGELFF
TGTGCCAGCAGCCCGGCTGGTAGCGGGAACACCGGGGAGCTGTTTTTT
>TRBJ2-2|TRBV20-1|many|TRBD2
CSASNPMAGEVGELFF
TGCAGTGCTAGTAACCCCATGGCGGGGGAGGTCGGGGAGCTGTTTTTT
>TRBJ2-1|TRBV28|many|.
CASSPVGQSYNEQFF
TGTGCCAGCAGCCCCGTCGGGCAGAGCTACAATGAGCAGTTCTTC
>TRBJ2-1|TRBV19|.|.
CASRDRGRGSYNEQFF
TGTGCCAGTAGGGACAGAGGAAGGGGCTCCTACAATGAGCAGTTCTTC
>TRBJ1-5|TRBV2|few|TRBD1
CASSAGQGASQPQHF
TGTGCCAGCAGTGCAGGACAGGGAGCGAGTCAGCCCCAGCATTTT
>TRBJ2-7|TRBV5-1|few|.
CTSSLKGPYEQYF
TGCACCAGCAGCCTGAAGGGACCCTACGAGCAGTACTTC
>TRBJ2-3|TRBV6-5|.|TRBD2
CASSYSTGTSGRTDTQYF
TGTGCCAGCAGTTACTCGACCGGGACTAGCGGACGCACAGATACGCAGTATTTT
>TRBJ2-7|TRBV4-3|many|.
CASSQEAQAAYEQYF
TGCGCCAGCAGCCAAGAAGCCCAGGCCGCCTACGAGCAGTACTTC
>TRBJ2-1|TRBV5-1|many|TRBD2
CASAGPLAGVHNEQFF
TGCGCCTCCGCAGGACCCTTAGCGGGGGTACACAATGAGCAGTTCTTC
>TRBJ1-4|TRBV7-2|many|.
CASSLTSPTNEKLFF
TGTGCCAGCAGCTTAACCAGCCCAACTAATGAAAAACTGTTTTTT
>TRBJ2-5|TRBV29-1|many|.
CSVGTEQYF
TGCAGCGTTGGGACAGAACAATACTTC
>TRBJ1-5|TRBV6-8|.|.
CAFSGRCVGNQPQHF
TGTGCCTTCTCTGGGAGATGTGTCGGCAATCAGCCCCAGCATTTT
>TRBJ1-1|TRBV24-1|many|.
CATSEGSAGRTEAFF
TGTGCCACCAGTGAGGGCTCGGCAGGGAGGACTGAAGCTTTCTTT
>TRBJ1-1|TRBV18|.|.
CASSSTNRPNTEAFF
TGTGCCAGCTCCTCCACCAACAGACCGAACACTGAAGCTTTCTTT
>TRBJ2-7|TRBV5-1|many|TRBD1
CASSLAGQGVDF
TGCGCCAGCAGCTTGGCGGGACAGGGAGTGGACTTC
>TRBJ2-2|TRBV10-3|few|.
CVTSRGPTGELFF
TGTGTCACTTCGCGCGGGCCGACCGGGGAGCTGTTTTTT
>TRBJ2-7|TRBV6-1|many|TRBD1
CASSRGDRDLQYF
TGTGCCAGCAGCCGCGGGGACAGGGACTTGCAGTACTTC
>TRBJ2-7|TRBV2|medium-sized|.
CASSEGWQLGGYEQYF
TGTGCCAGCAGTGAAGGCTGGCAGTTGGGGGGATACGAGCAGTACTTC
>TRBJ1-3|TRBV28|.|.
CASSPSRQVGNTIYF
TGTGCCAGCAGCCCCTCAAGACAGGTAGGAAACACCATATATTTT
>TRBJ2-1|TRBV11-3|.|TRBD2
CASRPGLVVNEQFF
TGTGCCAGCAGACCCGGACTAGTTGTCAATGAGCAGTTCTTC
>TRBJ1-1|TRBV19|medium-sized|.
CASSIMGPTEAFF
TGTGCCAGTAGTATCATGGGGCCCACTGAAGCTTTCTTT
>TRBJ1-6|TRBV5-1|medium-sized|.
CASSLEGNGNSPLHF
TGCGCCAGCAGCTTGGAGGGAAACGGTAATTCACCCCTCCACTTT
>TRBJ2-1|TRBV3-1|many|.
CASSQVWSTSSEQFF
TGTGCCAGCAGCCAGGTGTGGTCCACTTCAAGTGAGCAGTTCTTC
>TRBJ2-7|TRBV20-1|medium-sized|.
CSAKPYKGYEQYF
TGCAGTGCTAAACCCTACAAAGGGTACGAGCAGTACTTC
>TRBJ2-3|TRBV20-1|many|TRBD2
CSARVAGFDTQYF
TGCAGTGCTAGAGTAGCGGGGTTCGATACGCAGTATTTT
>TRBJ2-7|TRBV6-1|many|.
CASRSTSYEQYF
TGTGCCAGCAGGTCTACCTCCTACGAGCAGTACTTC
>TRBJ2-3|TRBV6-1|.|TRBD2
CASRSLAGETDTQYF
TGTGCCAGCAGATCATTAGCGGGGGAGACAGATACGCAGTATTTT
>TRBJ1-1|TRBV24-1|many|.
CATSDSRLMNTEAFF
TGTGCCACCAGTGATTCACGACTCATGAACACTGAAGCTTTCTTT
>TRBJ2-1|TRBV18|.|.
CASSPALQETQFF
TGTGCCAGCTCACCGGCCCTCCAAGAGACCCAGTTCTTC
>TRBJ1-1|TRBV3-1|many|.
CASRPMRDTEAFF
TGTGCCAGCAGACCGATGAGGGACACTGAAGCTTTCTTT
>TRBJ1-2|TRBV28|.|TRBD1
CASSPGGWDGYTF
TGTGCCAGCAGCCCAGGGGGGTGGGATGGCTACACCTTC
>TRBJ2-2|TRBV19|medium-sized|.
CATASGTTNTGELFF
TGTGCCACGGCCTCCGGGACAACGAACACCGGGGAGCTGTTTTTT
>TRBJ2-5|TRBV5-1|once|.
CASSLSGIESQYF
TGCGCCAGCAGCTTGTCCGGGATCGAGAGCCAGTACTTC
>TRBJ2-7|TRBV6-2/TRBV6-3|many|TRBD2
CVSSSLAGAGEQYF
TGTGTCAGCAGTTCTTTAGCGGGAGCGGGAGAGCAGTACTTC